This T cell receptor beta chain was sequenced during a study of shared clonotypes between healthy human individuals. The table came from immunoSEQ multiplex PCR; TCRdb's copy has only in-frame clones and leaves some out. Of hundreds of thousands of clones listed, 95% to 97% are singletons. In the naive CD8 group, cells lacked CD45RO and were positively selected for CCR7, so terminally differentiated effector memory CD45RA+ cells were left out. The study, taken as a whole, reports: Sharing across four donors was highest in naive CD4 (roughly 5%) and lowest in memory CD8 (about 0.4%). Naive subsets generally had larger estimated richness than memory subsets.

Regarding this clone: Its antigen remains unidentified.

The V segment lost 1 base and the J segment 5 bases; nucleotides outside the gene matches: 8. This CDR3 is 17 amino acids long. From germline, CDR1 is SEHNR and CDR2 FQNEAQ (reference sequence). This clonotype originated in a young man in good health. The sample consisted of naive CD8+ T cells sorted from blood. J is TRBJ2-1 and V is TRBV7-9; 10 positions agree with TRBD1. Written as DNA, the CDR3 is TGTGCCAGCAGCTTAGGGGTAGGGACAGGGGAGGACAATGAGCAGTTCTTC. Translation: CASSLGVGTGEDNEQFF.